The clone carrying this T cell receptor (beta chain) has more than one count but fewer than ten. Antigen: not known. This specimen belongs to a study of post-analysis software for immune sequencing data. Study observations and caveats: Comparison of patients with controls showed five TRBV segments more frequent in patients, TRBV5-6, TRBV5-1 and TRBV20-1 among them.

The CDR3 is 12 amino acids. CDR1 SEHNR and CDR2 FQNEAQ come from the germline V gene (reference sequence). The V and J ends lost 5 bases and 7 bases respectively, with 11 bases between them. Prepared libraries of TCR beta cDNA carried unique molecular identifiers. A single record per CDR3 protein comes from TCRdb applying MiXCR to the PCR reads. The repertoire has a few hundred thousand distinct CDR3 sequences, about a third of them found once; the top ten carry roughly 13%. Sample: blood. The chain is built from TRBV7-9 and TRBJ1-2; D unresolved. The receptor was isolated from a girl under 18 with multiple sclerosis. Here the CDR3 DNA reads TGTGCCAGCAGCACCTCGACATCTGGCTACACCTTC. This translates into CASSTSTSGYTF. Full variable domain (rest looked up from reference TRBV7-9 and TRBJ1-2): DTGVSQNPRHKITKRGQNVTFRCDPISEHNRLYWYRQTLGQGPEFLTYFQNEAQLEKSRLLSDRFSAERPKGSFSTLEIQRTEQGDSAMYLCASSTSTSGYTFGSGTRLTVV.